Here is one T cell receptor beta chain with its context. The data were produced by immunoSEQ multiplex PCR, yet TCRdb's version contains in-frame clones alone and is incomplete. The sample contains about 150,000 clones, almost 95% of which appear only once. Between the trimmed V and J ends, which lost 0 bases and 5 bases, there was a span of 20 bases. Germline V gives CDR1 SGDLS, CDR2 YYNGEE. This CDR3 has 17 amino acids. The data originate from a study of T cell responses to AZD1222 COVID-19 vaccine. About the research overall: Analysis merged second doses at about 4 or about 12 weeks.

The chain carries TRBV9 and TRBJ1-2; D not certain. The TCR sequence derives from an adult in good health. The specimen comprised peripheral blood, sampled on day 0 of AZD1222 vaccination. The CDR3 sequence is CASSVGEPREDLYGYTF. CDR3 bases: TGTGCCAGCAGCGTAGGAGAGCCTCGAGAGGACCTATATGGCTACACCTTC.